The 2 T cell receptor beta chains below all came from one sample that was sequenced in a study of blood T cell repertoires in COVID-19. Some clones are missing from TCRdb's copy, which holds only in-frame ones; the method was immunoSEQ multiplex PCR. The table shows roughly 250,000 clones, with approximately 90% occurring only once. Material: PBMCs or T cells enriched from blood (not recorded which). These receptor sequences come from a woman aged 25 to 39 with acute COVID-19.

This rearrangement joins TRBV4-1 to TRBJ2-7, with 9 bases lining up with TRBD2. J was trimmed by 5 bases and V by 0 bases; bases with no gene match: 11. The CDR3 covers 17 residues. Germline CDR1 reads MGHRA; CDR2 reads YSYEKL. DNA for the CDR3: TGCGCCAGCAGCCAAGATCTGGGCGGGGGGGCTCTCGACGAGCAGTACTTC. Its translation: CASSQDLGGGALDEQYF.

About this clone: This CDR3 is also generated by other DNA sequences in the sample. V usage is TRBV5-1 and J usage is TRBJ2-5; possible D gene TRBD2, 5 bases. Deletions cut 0 bases from V and 3 bases from J, with 6 bases between. Germline lookup yields CDR1 SGHRS and CDR2 YFSETQ. The CDR3 is 13 amino acids. The CDR3 coding sequence is TGCGCCAGCAGCTTGGTGGGAGAAGAGACCCAGTACTTC. Translating gives CASSLVGEETQYF. Supplemented by reference TRBV5-1 and TRBJ2-5, the full variable domain reads KAGVTQTPRYLIKTRGQQVTLSCSPISGHRSVSWYQQTPGQGLQFLFEYFSETQRNKGNFPGRFSGRQFSNSRSEMNVSTLELGDSALYLCASSLVGEETQYFGPGTRLLVL.